This T cell receptor beta chain was documented in a study of blood T cell repertoires in COVID-19. Generated by immunoSEQ multiplex PCR, the TCRdb table keeps only in-frame clones and is missing some. Seen here are just over 300,000 clones, about 88% observed once, and the top ten hold roughly 8.9%. The CDR3 extends over 12 amino acids. The V end was cut by 3 bases, the J end by 2 bases, with 4 bases between. Germline CDR1 is KGHSH and CDR2 is LQKENI. This clonotype was obtained from a woman aged 40 to 50 who had recovered from COVID-19. Material for sequencing was PBMCs or T cells enriched from blood (not recorded which). This chain links TRBV18 with TRBJ2-5; D not resolved. This CDR3 is CASSPSQETQYF. The CDR3 DNA is TGTGCCAGCTCACCGAGTCAAGAGACCCAGTACTTC.